The clone carrying this T cell receptor beta chain was found a few times. This sample is part of a study of identical twins. Trimming pared 5 bases from V and 2 bases from J, leaving 12 bases between. This CDR3 has 14 amino acids. Germline V gives CDR1 MNHNS, CDR2 SASEGT. Each CDR3 protein gets one entry after TCRdb re-called the 5' RACE reads with MiXCR. The sample holds around 280,000 distinct CDR3 sequences; approximately 8.5% are singletons and the top ten take less than 2.5%. These data were also reused for a study on yellow fever vaccine responses in identical twins.

The genes are TRBV6-1 and TRBJ1-2, with a weak D call TRBD1 (5 bases). This TCR was sampled from a woman aged 18-29 years in good health. Source material: memory (CD45RO+) T cells sorted from blood. CDR3 in amino acids: CASSTQAGNYGYTF. The CDR3 DNA sequence: TGTGCCAGCAGTACCCAAGCAGGGAACTATGGCTACACCTTC.